These T cell receptor beta chains were read from a single sample in a study of CD8+ T cells in alopecia areata. The protocol was immunoSEQ multiplex PCR, while the TCRdb copy is restricted to in-frame clones and leaves out a portion. The table has under 250,000 clones, approximately 65% seen once. The specimen comprised CD4+ T cells sorted from blood, sampled at week 44, from a patient treated with tofacitinib. The receptors originated from a human donor with alopecia areata. Both conserved end residues are part of each CDR3. The order of the fields is clone size, V gene, J gene, D gene, CDR3 DNA, CDR3 protein. D genes are given only for firm matches. Not every row has a clone size; where given, it reads once, few, many or a size class.

clone_size: few
v_call: TRBV7-3
j_call: TRBJ2-6
d_call: -
cdr3_nt: TGTGCCAGCAGCTTAATGGGTGTAGAATCTGGGGCCAACGTCCTGACTTTC
cdr3_aa: CASSLMGVESGANVLTF

clone_size: -
v_call: TRBV6-6
j_call: TRBJ2-1
d_call: -
cdr3_nt: TGTGCCAGCAGCCGGCAGGGCCCCCAACATGAGCAGTTCTTC
cdr3_aa: CASSRQGPQHEQFF

clone_size: -
v_call: TRBV11-2
j_call: TRBJ1-6
d_call: -
cdr3_nt: TGTGCCAGCAGCCCGAGGGGACCCCTCCACTTT
cdr3_aa: CASSPRGPLHF

clone_size: once
v_call: TRBV30
j_call: TRBJ1-6
d_call: TRBD1
cdr3_nt: TGTGCCTGGAGTGTACTGGGATCGGGACAGTTTATCTCCTATAATTCACCCCTCCACTTT
cdr3_aa: CAWSVLGSGQFISYNSPLHF

clone_size: -
v_call: TRBV15
j_call: TRBJ1-5
d_call: TRBD1
cdr3_nt: TGTGCCACCGGACAGGGCCCGGATCAGCCCCAGCATTTT
cdr3_aa: CATGQGPDQPQHF

clone_size: once
v_call: TRBV5-4
j_call: TRBJ2-3
d_call: -
cdr3_nt: TGTGCCAGCAGCGGGGACGTGGTGGTCACAGATACGCAGTATTTT
cdr3_aa: CASSGDVVVTDTQYF

clone_size: -
v_call: TRBV25-1
j_call: TRBJ1-5
d_call: -
cdr3_nt: TGTGCCAGCAGGAAGAACAATCAGCCCCAGCATTTT
cdr3_aa: CASRKNNQPQHF

clone_size: -
v_call: TRBV2
j_call: TRBJ2-2
d_call: -
cdr3_nt: TGTGCCAGCAGAATACTTAGCTCCGGGGAGCTGTTTTTT
cdr3_aa: CASRILSSGELFF

clone_size: -
v_call: TRBV29-1
j_call: TRBJ1-2
d_call: -
cdr3_nt: TGCAGCGTCGCACAGACTAACTATGGCTACACCTTC
cdr3_aa: CSVAQTNYGYTF

clone_size: many
v_call: TRBV25-1
j_call: TRBJ2-7
d_call: -
cdr3_nt: TGTGCCAGCAGTGAATCCCTCCACTACGAGCAGTACTTC
cdr3_aa: CASSESLHYEQYF

clone_size: few
v_call: TRBV29-1
j_call: TRBJ2-3
d_call: -
cdr3_nt: TGCAGCGTTGAAACAGATACGCAGTATTTT
cdr3_aa: CSVETDTQYF

clone_size: -
v_call: TRBV27
j_call: TRBJ2-7
d_call: -
cdr3_nt: TGTGCCAGCAGTAGGGGGACAACCTACGAGCAGTACTTC
cdr3_aa: CASSRGTTYEQYF

clone_size: -
v_call: TRBV27
j_call: TRBJ1-6
d_call: TRBD1
cdr3_nt: TGTGCCAGCAGTTTCTCCGGGACAGGGGATTCACCCCTCCACTTT
cdr3_aa: CASSFSGTGDSPLHF

clone_size: once
v_call: TRBV30
j_call: TRBJ2-6
d_call: -
cdr3_nt: TGTGCCTGGAGTGTTGGAGGGGCCAACGTCCTGACTTTC
cdr3_aa: CAWSVGGANVLTF

clone_size: -
v_call: TRBV7-9
j_call: TRBJ2-1
d_call: TRBD2
cdr3_nt: TGTGCCAGCAGCAGTAGCGGGGCGGACAATGAGCAGTTCTTC
cdr3_aa: CASSSSGADNEQFF

clone_size: -
v_call: TRBV9
j_call: TRBJ2-3
d_call: -
cdr3_nt: TGTGCCAGCAGCGTCTGGGACAAAACTAGCACAGATACGCAGTATTTT
cdr3_aa: CASSVWDKTSTDTQYF

clone_size: -
v_call: TRBV5-6
j_call: TRBJ2-1
d_call: TRBD2
cdr3_nt: TGTGCCAGCAGCTTAGCGGGGAGACCCTACAATGAGCAGTTCTTC
cdr3_aa: CASSLAGRPYNEQFF

clone_size: -
v_call: TRBV30
j_call: TRBJ2-1
d_call: TRBD2
cdr3_nt: TGTGCCTTCGGACTAGCGGGGGTTGGTGAGCAGTTCTTC
cdr3_aa: CAFGLAGVGEQFF